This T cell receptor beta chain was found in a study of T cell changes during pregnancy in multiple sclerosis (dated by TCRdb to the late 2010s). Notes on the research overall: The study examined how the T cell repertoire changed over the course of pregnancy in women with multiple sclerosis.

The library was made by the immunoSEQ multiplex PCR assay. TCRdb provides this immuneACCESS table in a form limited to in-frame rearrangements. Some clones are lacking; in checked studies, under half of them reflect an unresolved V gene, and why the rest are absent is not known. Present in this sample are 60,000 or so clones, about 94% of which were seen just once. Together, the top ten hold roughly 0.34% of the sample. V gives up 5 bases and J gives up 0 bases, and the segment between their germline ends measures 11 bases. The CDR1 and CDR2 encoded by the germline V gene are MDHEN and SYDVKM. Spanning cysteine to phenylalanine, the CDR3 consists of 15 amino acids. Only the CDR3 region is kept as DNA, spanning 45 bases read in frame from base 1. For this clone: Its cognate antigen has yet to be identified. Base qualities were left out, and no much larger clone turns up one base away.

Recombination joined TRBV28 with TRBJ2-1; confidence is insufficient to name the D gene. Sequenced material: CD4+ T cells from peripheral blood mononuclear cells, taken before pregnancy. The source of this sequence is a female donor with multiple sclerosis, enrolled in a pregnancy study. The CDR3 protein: CASSQAPSSYNEQFF. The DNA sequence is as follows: TGTGCCAGCAGTCAAGCACCAAGCTCCTACAATGAGCAGTTCTTC.